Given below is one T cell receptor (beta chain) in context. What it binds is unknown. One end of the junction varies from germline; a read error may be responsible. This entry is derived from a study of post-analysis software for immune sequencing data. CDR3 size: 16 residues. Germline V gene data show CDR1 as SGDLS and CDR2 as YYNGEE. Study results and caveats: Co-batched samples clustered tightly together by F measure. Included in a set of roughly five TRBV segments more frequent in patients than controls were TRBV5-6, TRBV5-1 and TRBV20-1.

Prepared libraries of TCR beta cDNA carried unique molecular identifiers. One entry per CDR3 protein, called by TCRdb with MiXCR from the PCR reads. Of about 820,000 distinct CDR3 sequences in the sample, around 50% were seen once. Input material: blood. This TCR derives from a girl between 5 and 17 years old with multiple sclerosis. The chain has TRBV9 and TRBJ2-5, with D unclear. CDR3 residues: CAGSSFSALLGETQYF. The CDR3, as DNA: TGTGCCGGCAGCTCCTTCTCCGCTCTCCTAGGGGAGACCCAGTACTTC.